A single sample is the source of the 14 T cell receptor beta chains below, sequenced in a study of blood T cells in healthy people across ages. A second PCR, run for roughly 7 to 12 cycles, used a sample-barcoded 5' primer plus a J-beta primer mix. TCRdb reanalysed the 5' RACE reads using MiXCR and keeps one entry per CDR3 protein. This table has approximately 780,000 distinct CDR3 sequences, under 30% appearing once. The data also belong to a second study, concerning T cells of mothers and their children.

The sequencing sample was made of blood. The receptors were sampled from a boy aged 5 to 17 in good health.

In its sample, this clonotype was seen a few times. V usage is TRBV9 and J usage is TRBJ2-1; no clear D. Germline V gene lookup returns CDR1 SGDLS and CDR2 YYNGEE. The germline V and J ends were trimmed by 0 bases and 6 bases, with 10 bases remaining between them. This CDR3 region has 14 residues. CDR3 bases: TGTGCCAGCAGCGTAGGGGTAAAATCCAATGAGCAGTTCTTC. Protein product: CASSVGVKSNEQFF.

The rearrangement links TRBV7-3 to TRBJ2-1; 7 bases line up with TRBD1. CDR3 size: 15 residues. The J segment lost 9 bases and the V segment lost 5 bases, leaving 13 bases of the junction unmatched. Germline V lookup: CDR1 SGHTA, CDR2 FQGTGA. CDR3 bases: TGTGCCAGCAGCCCCAGACAGGGTAAACAATCTGAGCAGTTCTTC. It specifies CASSPRQGKQSEQFF.

This clonotype appeared a few times. This sequence joins TRBV4-1 and TRBJ1-2, with 7 bases lining up with TRBD1. CDR1 MGHRA and CDR2 YSYEKL come from the germline V gene. The CDR3 is 15 amino acids. The ends lost 4 bases at V and 8 bases at J; junction bases unmatched: 13. Written as DNA, the CDR3 is TGCGCCAGCAGCCTTCCCGGGACAGCCGTGGGAGGCTACACCTTC. Its protein is CASSLPGTAVGGYTF.

CDR3 loop: CASSFTGREETQYF. The CDR3 region has the DNA TGTGCCAGCAGTTTTACAGGGCGCGAAGAGACCCAGTACTTC. The chain is built from TRBV12-3 or TRBV12-4 and TRBJ2-5, with a tentative D call TRBD1 (6 bases). Trimming pared 3 bases from V and 3 bases from J, leaving 11 bases between. This CDR3 comprises 14 residues.

This sequence joins TRBV12-3 or TRBV12-4 and TRBJ1-1, with unresolved D. The CDR3 spans 14 residues. Trimming took 6 bases from V and 5 from J, leaving 16 bases between them. CDR3 residues: CASSPSGDGTEAFF. CDR3 DNA sequence: TGTGCCAGCAGCCCGAGCGGGGATGGAACTGAAGCTTTCTTT.

This chain connects TRBV20-1 to TRBJ2-7; the match to TRBD2 covers 8 bases. The junction had 7 bases not matched to a gene; V was cut back by 4 bases and J by 2 bases. This CDR3 spans 14 amino acids. The germline V gene has CDR1 DFQATT and CDR2 SNEGSKA (reference sequence). CDR3 region: CSAITGGQTYEQYF. Written as DNA, the CDR3 is TGCAGTGCTATTACGGGGGGGCAAACCTACGAGCAGTACTTC.

CDR3 in amino acids: CASSLEMGTGASGNTIYF. The DNA of the CDR3 is TGTGCCAGCAGTTTAGAAATGGGGACAGGGGCTTCTGGAAACACCATATATTTT. This chain uses TRBV12-3 or TRBV12-4 with TRBJ1-3, with 10 positions matching TRBD1. The V and J ends lost 1 base and 1 base, in that order; junction bases with no gene match: 7. This CDR3 comprises 18 residues.

The chain couples TRBV10-3 to TRBJ1-4, with D uncertain. This CDR3 contains 14 residues. Deletions cut 8 bases from V and 7 bases from J, with 17 bases between. Germline V gives CDR1 ENHRY, CDR2 SYGVKD. CDR3 DNA sequence: TGTGCCATCGGCTCGATCCCTCGGGTTGAAAAACTGTTTTTT. The encoded protein is CAIGSIPRVEKLFF.

This clonotype was observed a handful of times. V is TRBV11-2 and J is TRBJ2-1; 10 bases are a match to TRBD2. J gave up 2 bases and V 0 bases, and 4 bases lay outside the gene matches. The CDR3 has 17 residues. CDR1 is SGHAT and CDR2 is FQNNGV in the germline V gene. The CDR3 nucleotides are TGTGCCAGCAGCTTAGAGGGTAGCGGGGGGCCCTACAATGAGCAGTTCTTC. It translates to CASSLEGSGGPYNEQFF.

There are a few counts of this clonotype. The rearrangement links TRBV6-5 to TRBJ1-1; D may be TRBD1 (6 bases). The germline gives CDR1 MNHEY, CDR2 SVGAGI. The CDR3 consists of 13 residues. Trimming left V 0 bases short and J 7 bases short, with 9 bases between. CDR3 coding DNA: TGTGCCAGCAGTTACTCGGGGGCCTTTGAAGCTTTCTTT. Amino acid sequence: CASSYSGAFEAFF.

This clonotype occurred a few times. The chain is built from TRBV9 and TRBJ2-1, with 16 bases matching TRBD2. Germline V lookup: CDR1 SGDLS, CDR2 YYNGEE. The junction had 3 bases not matched to a gene; V was cut back by 4 bases and J by 8 bases. This CDR3 region has 15 residues. CDR3 loop: CASSPGTSGGDEQFF. The CDR3 DNA sequence: TGTGCCAGCAGCCCCGGGACTAGCGGGGGGGATGAGCAGTTCTTC.

This chain connects TRBV28 to TRBJ2-5, with 10 bases lining up with TRBD1. Near its end, the DNA agrees better with TRBJ2-7, so the J call may be wrong. Germline-derived CDR1 and CDR2 are MDHEN and SYDVKM. The CDR3 has 12 residues. The CDR3 coding sequence is TGTGCCAGACCGGGACAGGGGTACGAGCAGTACTTC. Translating it yields CARPGQGYEQYF.

In its sample, this clonotype was seen a few times. The chain carries TRBV30 and TRBJ1-1, with D unresolved. Per germline, CDR1 GTSNPN and CDR2 SVGIG (reference sequence). This CDR3 is 13 amino acids long. Between the trimmed V and J ends, which lost 0 bases and 1 base, there was a span of 6 bases. CDR3 bases: TGTGCCTGGAGTGTACAGTCGAACACTGAAGCTTTCTTT. The encoded protein is CAWSVQSNTEAFF.

The chain uses TRBV4-2 and TRBJ2-4; perhaps TRBD2 as D (6 bases). The CDR3 length is 15 residues. Germline CDR1 and CDR2: LGHNA and YNFKEQ. V lost 0 bases, J lost 5 bases, and 11 bases lay in between. The CDR3 protein is CASSQELAPENIQYF. CDR3 nucleotides: TGTGCCAGCAGCCAAGAACTAGCCCCCGAAAACATTCAGTACTTC.